A single sample gave rise to the 31 T cell receptor beta chains below, sequenced in a study of blood T cell repertoires in COVID-19. Profiling relied on immunoSEQ multiplex PCR, and the TCRdb table lists in-frame clones only, not all of them. The sample contains about 220,000 clones, approximately 85% of which appear only once. Sequenced material: peripheral blood. The receptors originated from a man aged 45 to 65 who had recovered from COVID-19.

The chain is built from TRBV24-1 and TRBJ2-5, with D possibly being TRBD2 (7 bases). The CDR3 is 16 residues long. The germline CDR1 and CDR2 sequences are KGHDR and SFDVKD. The germline V and J ends were trimmed by 4 bases and 5 bases, with 19 bases remaining between them. The CDR3 bases are TGTGCCACCAGTGACCTAAAAACGGGGGGCTGGGAGACCCAGTACTTC. The encoded protein is CATSDLKTGGWETQYF.

The V gene is TRBV4-2, the J gene TRBJ2-6, with TRBD1 as a possible D gene (5 bases). The V and J ends lost 1 base and 3 bases respectively, with 10 bases between them. The CDR3 is 16 residues long. CDR1 is LGHNA and CDR2 is YNFKEQ in the germline V gene. The CDR3, as DNA: TGTGCCAGCAGCCAAGCCGTTCAGGGTGGGGCCAACGTCCTGACTTTC. It codes for CASSQAVQGGANVLTF.

This chain links TRBV27 with TRBJ2-7, with D possibly matching TRBD1 (5 bases). CDR3 length equals 15 residues. Germline CDR1 reads MNHEY; CDR2 reads SMNVEV (reference sequence). Trimming shortened V by 1 base and J by 2 bases, and 12 bases separated the two germline ends. In DNA, the CDR3 is TGTGCCAGCAGTTTATACTGGACACAGACCTACGAGCAGTACTTC. Protein product: CASSLYWTQTYEQYF.

The chain recombines TRBV10-3 with TRBJ2-7; 9 nucleotides align to TRBD2. The CDR3 contains 14 residues. V was pared by 8 bases and J by 3 bases, with 8 bases of the junction left unmatched. Germline V gene lookup returns CDR1 ENHRY and CDR2 SYGVKD. DNA of the CDR3: TGTGCCATCTCTGGGACTAGCAATAGCTACGAGCAGTACTTC. It encodes CAISGTSNSYEQYF.

The J gene is TRBJ2-1, the V gene TRBV24-1; a weak D match, TRBD2 (5 bases). V was clipped by 9 bases and J by 5 bases, with 13 bases between them. CDR1 KGHDR and CDR2 SFDVKD come from the germline V gene. This CDR3 comprises 13 residues. CDR3: CATSRTGDNEQFF. CDR3 in DNA: TGTGCCACCTCAAGGACTGGAGACAATGAGCAGTTCTTC.

The J gene is TRBJ1-1, the V gene TRBV5-4; the D gene is possibly TRBD1 (6 bases). The CDR3 is 14 residues long. With 5 bases removed from V and 1 base from J, the gap between germline ends came to 12 bases. CDR1 is SGHNT, CDR2 YYREEE, per germline (reference sequence). The chain's CDR3 is CASRPKQGNTEAFF. The CDR3 region has the DNA TGTGCCAGCAGGCCTAAACAGGGGAACACTGAAGCTTTCTTT.

This rearrangement joins TRBV30 to TRBJ1-5; possible D gene TRBD1, 5 bases. The germline gives CDR1 GTSNPN, CDR2 SVGIG (reference sequence). The CDR3 contains 13 residues. V lost 1 base to trimming and J lost 9 bases, with 13 bases between them. In DNA, the CDR3 is TGTGCCTGGAGTGGAAGCCCGGGGGGGCCCCAGCATTTT. Protein sequence: CAWSGSPGGPQHF.

This chain uses TRBV7-6 with TRBJ1-1; TRBD1 is a possible D gene (6 bases). V was clipped by 5 bases and J by 0 bases, with 10 bases between them. The CDR3 length is 14 residues. Germline CDR1 reads SGHVS; CDR2 reads FNYEAQ. The CDR3 DNA follows: TGTGCCAGCAGCCCGGGACACCTGAACACTGAAGCTTTCTTT. Translation gives CASSPGHLNTEAFF.

The chain combines TRBV11-2 with TRBJ2-3; D is unresolved. There are 14 residues in the CDR3. The V end lost 4 bases, the J end lost 1 base, and 9 bases lay between the germline ends. Germline CDR1 is SGHAT and CDR2 is FQNNGV. CDR3: CASSSTVGTDTQYF. CDR3 nucleotides: TGTGCCAGCAGCTCTACGGTGGGCACAGATACGCAGTATTTT.

The chain carries TRBV4-2 and TRBJ2-5; perhaps TRBD1 as D (5 bases). V was clipped by 0 bases and J by 1 base, with 15 bases between them. Germline CDR1 LGHNA, CDR2 YNFKEQ. The CDR3 consists of 17 residues. CDR3 amino acids: CASSQDGAWGTQETQYF. Written as DNA, the CDR3 is TGTGCCAGCAGCCAAGATGGGGCATGGGGAACCCAAGAGACCCAGTACTTC.

The V and J genes are TRBV5-1 and TRBJ2-1; possible D gene TRBD1, 7 bases. The CDR3 runs 15 residues. Germline assignment: CDR1 SGHRS and CDR2 YFSETQ. Trimming pared 7 bases from V and 8 bases from J, leaving 22 bases between. CDR3 sequence reads: CASQYLTGGGDEQFF. The CDR3 nucleotides are TGCGCCAGCCAATACTTAACCGGAGGGGGCGATGAGCAGTTCTTC. The full variable domain, rest sourced from reference TRBV5-1 and TRBJ2-1, is KAGVTQTPRYLIKTRGQQVTLSCSPISGHRSVSWYQQTPGQGLQFLFEYFSETQRNKGNFPGRFSGRQFSNSRSEMNVSTLELGDSALYLCASQYLTGGGDEQFFGPGTRLTVL.

This clone was counted between two and nine times. The chain carries TRBV7-6 and TRBJ1-4; no clear D gene. Germline-derived CDR1 and CDR2 are SGHVS and FNYEAQ. There are 15 residues in the CDR3. V was clipped by 5 bases and J by 0 bases, with 10 bases between them. CDR3 sequence (DNA): TGTGCCAGCAGCCCCCGGAGGGCAACTAATGAAAAACTGTTTTTT. Amino acids: CASSPRRATNEKLFF. The whole variable domain, filled in from reference TRBV7-6 and TRBJ1-4, reads GAGVSQSPRYKVTKRGQDVALRCDPISGHVSLYWYRQALGQGPEFLTYFNYEAQQDKSGLPNDRFSAERPEGSISTLTIQRTEQRDSAMYRCASSPRRATNEKLFFGSGTQLSVL.

This rearrangement joins TRBV4-1 to TRBJ2-1, with 8 bases aligning to TRBD2. With V trimmed by 0 bases and J by 4 bases, 17 bases remained unmatched. The germline gives CDR1 MGHRA, CDR2 YSYEKL. The CDR3 covers 20 residues. The CDR3 loop is CASSQDLAPRTGRAYNEQFF. The CDR3 DNA reads as TGCGCCAGCAGCCAAGATCTGGCCCCCCGGACCGGGAGGGCATACAATGAGCAGTTCTTC.

This clone was observed once. The genes are TRBV27 and TRBJ2-7, with D possibly matching TRBD1 (6 bases). The germline V gene encodes CDR1 MNHEY and CDR2 SMNVEV (reference sequence). Deletions cut 5 bases from V and 3 bases from J, with 14 bases between. This CDR3 spans 14 amino acids. The CDR3 DNA is TGTGCCAGCAGTCTTACAGGGTCCCACTACGAGCAGTACTTC. Its protein product is CASSLTGSHYEQYF.

The CDR3 here is CSVLSSGANVLTF. CDR3 bases: TGCAGCGTTCTCAGCTCTGGGGCCAACGTCCTGACTTTC. V usage is TRBV29-1 and J usage is TRBJ2-6; D is ambiguous. CDR3 length: 13 amino acids. Germline V gives CDR1 SQVTM, CDR2 ANQGSEA. The germline V and J ends were trimmed by 5 bases and 0 bases, with 5 bases remaining between them. The full variable domain, its missing parts supplied by reference TRBV29-1 and TRBJ2-6, is SAVISQKPSRDICQRGTSLTIQCQVDSQVTMMFWYRQQPGQSLTLIATANQGSEATYESGFVIDKFPISRPNLTFSTLTVSNMSPEDSSIYLCSVLSSGANVLTFGAGSRLTVL.

This chain uses TRBV28 with TRBJ1-5, with a tentative D call TRBD1 (6 bases). This CDR3 has 14 amino acids. Germline V gives CDR1 MDHEN, CDR2 SYDVKM. The V gene lost 6 bases and the J gene lost 3 bases, with 12 bases spanning the gap. For the CDR3, the DNA is TGTGCCAGCAGACTCGGACAGATCAATCAGCCCCAGCATTTT. The encoded protein is CASRLGQINQPQHF.

The gene calls are TRBV18 and TRBJ2-2; D is uncertain. The V gene's germline CDR1 is KGHSH and CDR2 LQKENI. Trimming cost V 2 bases and J 4 bases, with 11 bases left between them. The CDR3 totals 15 residues. CDR3 bases: TGTGCCAGCTCACCAACCCAGTCGATCACCGGGGAGCTGTTTTTT. This gives the protein CASSPTQSITGELFF.

The CDR3 coding sequence is TGTGCCAGCAGCCGAGGGACAGCAGACACAGATACGCAGTATTTT. Translating it yields CASSRGTADTDTQYF. The V call is TRBV5-6, the J call TRBJ2-3, with TRBD1 identical over 7 bases. J was trimmed by 2 bases and V by 4 bases; bases with no gene match: 7. In germline, CDR1 is SGHDT, CDR2 YYEEEE. The CDR3 contains 15 residues.

The CDR3 loop is CASSRGFEKLFF. The DNA for the CDR3 is TGTGCCAGCTCCAGGGGCTTCGAAAAACTGTTTTTT. V is TRBV28 and J is TRBJ1-4, with D perhaps matching TRBD1 (6 bases). The ends were cut back, 8 bases at V and 8 bases at J, with 12 bases in the middle. Per germline, CDR1 MDHEN and CDR2 SYDVKM. This CDR3 is 12 amino acids long.

V gene TRBV9 combines with J gene TRBJ2-5; possibly TRBD2 for D (6 bases). The CDR3 length is 17 residues. The germline V gene encodes CDR1 SGDLS and CDR2 YYNGEE. The V end was cut by 2 bases, the J end by 5 bases, with 22 bases between. CDR3 residues: CASSVGAGISTRETQYF. Written as DNA, the CDR3 is TGTGCCAGCAGCGTGGGAGCGGGCATCAGCACAAGGGAGACCCAGTACTTC.

The rearrangement uses TRBV19 and TRBJ1-1; possible D gene TRBD1, 5 bases. In germline, CDR1 is LNHDA, CDR2 SQIVND (reference sequence). The CDR3 spans 13 residues. V lost 4 bases, J lost 3 bases, and 9 bases lay in between. CDR3 coding DNA: TGTGCCAGTAGTAGCACAGGTTACACTGAAGCTTTCTTT. Translated, it gives CASSSTGYTEAFF. The full variable domain, with the rest looked up from reference TRBV19 and TRBJ1-1, is DGGITQSPKYLFRKEGQNVTLSCEQNLNHDAMYWYRQDPGQGLRLIYYSQIVNDFQKGDIAEGYSVSREKKESFPLTVTSAQKNPTAFYLCASSSTGYTEAFFGQGTRLTVV.

The genes are TRBV6-5 and TRBJ1-5; no firm D call. The germline CDR1 and CDR2 sequences are MNHEY and SVGAGI. Trimming took 3 bases from V and 5 from J, leaving 8 bases between them. The CDR3 loop spans 13 amino acids. The CDR3 DNA reads as TGTGCCAGCAGTTATTCGAAGCATCAGCCCCAGCATTTT. It translates to CASSYSKHQPQHF.

This chain uses TRBV3-1 (or the pseudogene TRBV3-2) with TRBJ2-5; 15 nucleotides line up with TRBD2. The CDR3 contains 17 residues. Per germline, CDR1 LGHDT and CDR2 YNNKEL (reference sequence). V was clipped by 4 bases and J by 4 bases; unmatched bases: 7. CDR3 sequence: CASSPNVGLAGGETQYF. The CDR3 DNA is TGTGCCAGCAGCCCCAACGTGGGACTAGCGGGAGGAGAGACCCAGTACTTC.

The chain has TRBV30 and TRBJ1-4; 8 nucleotides align to TRBD1. J lost 10 bases, V lost 4 bases, and 5 bases had no gene match. This CDR3 has 12 amino acids. The germline V gene has CDR1 GTSNPN and CDR2 SVGIG (reference sequence). The CDR3 sequence is CAWNRGKGKLFF. The CDR3 DNA follows: TGTGCCTGGAACAGGGGGAAAGGAAAACTGTTTTTT.

The chain employs TRBV5-1 and TRBJ2-1, with D maybe TRBD1 (5 bases). The CDR3 extends over 15 amino acids. Germline assignment: CDR1 SGHRS and CDR2 YFSETQ. Trimming removed 2 bases at V and 9 bases at J, with 18 bases between. CDR3 nucleotide sequence: TGCGCCAGCAGCTTAGACAGCCGCCGGCGGTGTGAGCAGTTCTTC. Its protein is CASSLDSRRRCEQFF.

In DNA, the CDR3 is TGTGCCAGCAGTCTGGTCTCGAGCGGGAGCTCCTACGAGCAGTACTTC. Protein product: CASSLVSSGSSYEQYF. The chain recombines TRBV28 with TRBJ2-7; 8 bases fit TRBD2. V lost 5 bases, J lost 0 bases, and 9 bases stayed unmatched. The CDR3 spans 16 residues. CDR1 is MDHEN and CDR2 is SYDVKM in the germline V gene.

The chain recombines TRBV19 with TRBJ1-4; 11 bases are shared with TRBD1. Trimming at V came to 5 bases and at J to 2 bases, leaving 7 bases not matched to a gene. The CDR3 spans 17 residues. Germline-derived CDR1 and CDR2 are LNHDA and SQIVND (reference sequence). CDR3 residues: CASSSPGQGGTNEKLFF. The CDR3 DNA sequence: TGTGCCAGTAGTTCCCCGGGACAGGGGGGCACTAATGAAAAACTGTTTTTT.

The chain links TRBV5-5 to TRBJ2-1; a weak D match, TRBD2 (5 bases). V lost 4 bases, J lost 7 bases, and 21 bases lay in between. The CDR3 runs 16 residues. CDR1 SGHKS and CDR2 YYEKEE come from the germline V gene (reference sequence). The CDR3 loop is CASSPAGSASGNEQFF. CDR3 nucleotides: TGTGCCAGCAGCCCCGCCGGGTCCGCGTCGGGGAATGAGCAGTTCTTC.

This sequence joins TRBV28 and TRBJ2-7; perhaps TRBD1 as D (6 bases). The germline V gene has CDR1 MDHEN and CDR2 SYDVKM. Trimming took 6 bases from V and 2 from J, leaving 17 bases between them. The CDR3 runs 15 residues. The CDR3 nucleotides are TGTGCCAGCAGAACTACAGGGAATCCCCCCTACGAGCAGTACTTC. It codes for CASRTTGNPPYEQYF.

V and J are TRBV9 and TRBJ1-2; TRBD1 aligns across 12 bases. The junction had 6 bases not matched to a gene; V was cut back by 3 bases and J by 6 bases. This CDR3 is 15 amino acids long. CDR1 is SGDLS, CDR2 YYNGEE, per germline. This CDR3 is CASSGGDRGQDGYTF. The CDR3 DNA follows: TGTGCCAGCAGCGGAGGGGACAGGGGGCAGGATGGCTACACCTTC.

The J gene is TRBJ1-1, the V gene TRBV28; D remains ambiguous. This CDR3 is 12 amino acids long. V was clipped by 3 bases and J by 6 bases, with 8 bases between them. Germline CDR1 MDHEN, CDR2 SYDVKM. The CDR3 DNA follows: TGTGCCAGCAGTTTCTCACTCGCTGAAGCTTTCTTT. This gives the protein CASSFSLAEAFF.